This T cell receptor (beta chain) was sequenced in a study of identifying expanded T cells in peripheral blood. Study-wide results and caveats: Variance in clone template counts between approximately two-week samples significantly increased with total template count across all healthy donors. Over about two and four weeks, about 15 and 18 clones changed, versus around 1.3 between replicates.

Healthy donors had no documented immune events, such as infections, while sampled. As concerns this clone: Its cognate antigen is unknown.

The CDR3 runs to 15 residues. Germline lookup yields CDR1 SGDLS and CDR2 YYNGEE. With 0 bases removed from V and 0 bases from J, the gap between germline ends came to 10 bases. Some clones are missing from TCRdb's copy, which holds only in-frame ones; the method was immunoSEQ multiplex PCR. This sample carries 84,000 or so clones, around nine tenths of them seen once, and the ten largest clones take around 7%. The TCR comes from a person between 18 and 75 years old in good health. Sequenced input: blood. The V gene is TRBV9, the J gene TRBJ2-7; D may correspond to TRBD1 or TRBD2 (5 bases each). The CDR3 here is CASSVDPGLSYEQYF. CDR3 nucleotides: TGTGCCAGCAGCGTAGATCCGGGGCTCTCCTACGAGCAGTACTTC.